Sequencing of this T cell receptor (beta chain) was carried out in a study of CDR3 diversity in severe acne. This clonotype was recorded many times. Using its own MiXCR run on the PCR reads, TCRdb lists one record per CDR3 protein. The sample shows more than 70,000 distinct CDR3 sequences, 49% of them seen only once. The receptor's source is a male donor with severe acne vulgaris. The sample comprised blood.

The CDR3 DNA sequence: TGTGCCAGCAGTTACTCGAAGGCAGGATACACCATATATTTT. This translates into CASSYSKAGYTIYF. V and J are TRBV6-5 and TRBJ1-3; no reliable D call. V lost 0 bases, J lost 8 bases, and 11 bases lay in between. The CDR3 totals 14 residues. Per germline, CDR1 MNHEY and CDR2 SVGAGI.